This TCR beta chain was identified in a study of blood T cells in healthy people across ages. With a J-beta primer mix and a sample-barcoded 5' primer, a second PCR ran 7 to 11 cycles. TCRdb recomputed calls from the 5' RACE reads with MiXCR, one row per CDR3 protein. The sample carries about 680,000 distinct CDR3 sequences, approximately 50% recorded once. Germline V gene sequence: CDR1 LNHNV, CDR2 YYDKDF (reference sequence). The CDR3 is 14 residues long. V was shortened by 1 base and J by 1 base, with 7 bases between the two germline ends. This clonotype has only a few counts. What it recognizes is unknown. Broader study findings: Estimates based on one million T cells were treated as lower bounds. Diversity was higher, and naive CD4+ cells more numerous, in long-lived donors than in aged donors.

The chain uses TRBV15 and TRBJ1-1, with D tentatively TRBD1 (5 bases). The receptor comes from a woman aged 55-75 years in good health. Specimen: blood. CDR3 in amino acids: CATSRGGTNTEAFF. The CDR3 DNA is TGTGCCACCAGCAGAGGGGGGACGAACACTGAAGCTTTCTTT.